This T cell receptor (beta chain) was identified during a study of cytomegalovirus exposure and HLA in healthy donors. There are 14 residues in the CDR3. Trimming removed 0 bases from V and 5 bases from J, with 10 bases in between. Germline V gives CDR1 LGHNA, CDR2 YNFKEQ. PCR used 60 Vbeta primers and 13 Jbeta primers. Clones were read by immunoSEQ multiplex PCR, and TCRdb kept only the in-frame ones, dropping some. The sample holds roughly 100,000 clones; 77% are singletons and the top ten take 8.6%. The sequence was obtained from a woman aged 40 to 50 in good health and CMV-seropositive. The source material was PBMCs. The chain links TRBV4-2 to TRBJ1-2; D is perhaps TRBD1 (5 bases). DNA for the CDR3: TGTGCCAGCAGCCAAGATCCGACAGATTATGGCTACACCTTC. Protein: CASSQDPTDYGYTF.